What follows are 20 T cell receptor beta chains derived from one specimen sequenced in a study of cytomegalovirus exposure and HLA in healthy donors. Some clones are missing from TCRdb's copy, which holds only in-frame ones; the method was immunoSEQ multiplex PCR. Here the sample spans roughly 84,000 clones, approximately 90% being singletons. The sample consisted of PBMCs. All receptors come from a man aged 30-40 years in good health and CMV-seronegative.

Here the CDR3 DNA reads TGTGCCAGCAGCCAAGACGCTAGCGGGGTCTACGAGCAGTACTTC. Encoded protein: CASSQDASGVYEQYF. The gene calls are TRBV4-2 and TRBJ2-7, with 9 bases aligning to TRBD2. The CDR3 loop spans 15 amino acids. Unmatched junction bases numbered 3, after V lost 0 bases and J lost 3 bases. Germline CDR1 LGHNA, CDR2 YNFKEQ.

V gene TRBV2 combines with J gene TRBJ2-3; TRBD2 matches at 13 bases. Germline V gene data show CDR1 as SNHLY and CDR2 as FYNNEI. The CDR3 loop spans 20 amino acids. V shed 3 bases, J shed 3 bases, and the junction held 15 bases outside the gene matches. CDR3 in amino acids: CASSEWTSGGGWVFTDTQYF. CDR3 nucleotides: TGTGCCAGCAGTGAGTGGACTAGCGGGGGAGGTTGGGTCTTTACAGATACGCAGTATTTT. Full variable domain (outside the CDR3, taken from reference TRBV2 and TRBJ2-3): EPEVTQTPSHQVTQMGQEVILRCVPISNHLYFYWYRQILGQKVEFLVSFYNNEISEKSEIFDDQFSVERPDGSNFTLKIRSTKLEDSAMYFCASSEWTSGGGWVFTDTQYFGPGTRLTVL.

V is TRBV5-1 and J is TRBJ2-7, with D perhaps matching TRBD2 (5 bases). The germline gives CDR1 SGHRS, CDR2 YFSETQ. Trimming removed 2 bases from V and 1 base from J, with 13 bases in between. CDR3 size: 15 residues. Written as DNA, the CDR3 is TGCGCCAGCAGCTTCGGATTAGCGCTTTCCTACGAGCAGTACTTC. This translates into CASSFGLALSYEQYF.

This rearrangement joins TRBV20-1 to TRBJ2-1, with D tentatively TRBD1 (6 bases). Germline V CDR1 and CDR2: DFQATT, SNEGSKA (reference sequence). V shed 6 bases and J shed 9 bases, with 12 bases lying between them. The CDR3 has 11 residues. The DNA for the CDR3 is TGCAGTGCGGAGAAGGGGGTTGAGCAGTTCTTC. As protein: CSAEKGVEQFF.

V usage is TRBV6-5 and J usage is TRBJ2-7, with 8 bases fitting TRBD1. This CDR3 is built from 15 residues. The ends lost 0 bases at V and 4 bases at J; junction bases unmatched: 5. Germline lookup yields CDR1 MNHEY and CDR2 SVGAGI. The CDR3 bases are TGTGCCAGCAGTTACTCTCAGGGGGCGCGGTACGAGCAGTACTTC. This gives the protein CASSYSQGARYEQYF.

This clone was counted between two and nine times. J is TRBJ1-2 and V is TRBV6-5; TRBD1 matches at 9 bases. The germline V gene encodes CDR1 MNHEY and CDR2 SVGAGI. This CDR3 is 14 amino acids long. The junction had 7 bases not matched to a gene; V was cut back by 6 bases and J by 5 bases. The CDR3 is CASRPDRGIYGYTF. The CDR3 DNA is TGTGCCAGCAGACCGGACAGGGGAATATATGGCTACACCTTC.

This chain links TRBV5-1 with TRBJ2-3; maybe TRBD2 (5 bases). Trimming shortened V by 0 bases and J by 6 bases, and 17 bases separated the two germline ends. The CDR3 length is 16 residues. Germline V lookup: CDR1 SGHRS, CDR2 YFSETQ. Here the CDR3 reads CASSLGSGGQADTQYF. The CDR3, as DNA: TGCGCCAGCAGCTTGGGTTCGGGCGGGCAGGCCGATACGCAGTATTTT.

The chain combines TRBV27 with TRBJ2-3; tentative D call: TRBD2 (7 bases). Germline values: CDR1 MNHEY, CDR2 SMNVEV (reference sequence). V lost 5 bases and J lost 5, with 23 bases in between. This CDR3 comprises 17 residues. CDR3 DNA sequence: TGTGCCAGCAGTAACCACGGGGAGGGGGGGCCGGGAGATACGCAGTATTTT. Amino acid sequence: CASSNHGEGGPGDTQYF.

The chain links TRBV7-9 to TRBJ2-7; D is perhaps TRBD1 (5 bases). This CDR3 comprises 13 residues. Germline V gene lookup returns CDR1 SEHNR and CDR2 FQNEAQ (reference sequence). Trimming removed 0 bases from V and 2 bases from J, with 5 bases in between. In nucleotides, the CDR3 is TGTGCCAGCAGCTTAGCAGGGGCCTACGAGCAGTACTTC. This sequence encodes CASSLAGAYEQYF.

CDR3 nucleotides: TGTGCCAGCAGTGTTACGGGACAGGGGGCGAGTGGCTACACCTTC. Encoded protein: CASSVTGQGASGYTF. The V and J genes are TRBV6-4 and TRBJ1-2; 12 nucleotides align to TRBD1. Per germline, CDR1 MRHNA and CDR2 SNTAGT. J gave up 7 bases and V 4 bases, and 7 bases lay outside the gene matches. The CDR3 totals 15 residues.

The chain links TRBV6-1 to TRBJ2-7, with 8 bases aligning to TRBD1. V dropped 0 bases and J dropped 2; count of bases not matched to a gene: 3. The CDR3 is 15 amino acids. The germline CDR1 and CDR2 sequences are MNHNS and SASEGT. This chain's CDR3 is CASSEALGQAYEQYF. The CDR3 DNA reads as TGTGCCAGCAGTGAAGCGCTGGGACAGGCCTACGAGCAGTACTTC.

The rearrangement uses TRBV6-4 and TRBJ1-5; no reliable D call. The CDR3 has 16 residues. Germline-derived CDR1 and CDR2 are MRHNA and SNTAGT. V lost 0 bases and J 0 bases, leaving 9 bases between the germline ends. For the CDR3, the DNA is TGTGCCAGCAGTGACTCTGAGGGCAATAGCAATCAGCCCCAGCATTTT. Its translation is CASSDSEGNSNQPQHF.

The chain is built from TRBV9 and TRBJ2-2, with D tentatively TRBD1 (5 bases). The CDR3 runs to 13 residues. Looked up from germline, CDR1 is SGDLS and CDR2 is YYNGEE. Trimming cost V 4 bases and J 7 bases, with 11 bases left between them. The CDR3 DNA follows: TGTGCCAGCAGCATGGGGCGTGGCGGGGAGCTGTTTTTT. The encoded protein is CASSMGRGGELFF.

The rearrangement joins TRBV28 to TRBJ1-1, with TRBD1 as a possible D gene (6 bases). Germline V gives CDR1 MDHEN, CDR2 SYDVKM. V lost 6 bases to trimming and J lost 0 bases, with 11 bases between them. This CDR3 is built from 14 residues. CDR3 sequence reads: CASSPRGLNTEAFF. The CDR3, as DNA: TGTGCCAGCAGCCCCAGGGGCTTGAACACTGAAGCTTTCTTT.

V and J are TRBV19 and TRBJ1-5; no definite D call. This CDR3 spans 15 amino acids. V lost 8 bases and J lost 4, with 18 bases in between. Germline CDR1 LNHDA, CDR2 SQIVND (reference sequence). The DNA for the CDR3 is TGTGCCAGTTCGGTAGGCCTGCGACTGAATCAGCCCCAGCATTTT. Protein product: CASSVGLRLNQPQHF.

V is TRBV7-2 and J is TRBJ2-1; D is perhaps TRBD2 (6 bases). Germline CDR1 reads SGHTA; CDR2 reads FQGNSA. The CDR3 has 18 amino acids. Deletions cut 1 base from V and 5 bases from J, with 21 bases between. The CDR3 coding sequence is TGTGCCAGCAGCTTAGGGCGGGGCCGACGCCCGGGGAACAATGAGCAGTTCTTC. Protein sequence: CASSLGRGRRPGNNEQFF.

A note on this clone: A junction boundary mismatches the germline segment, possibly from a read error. The CDR3 loop is CSVVDQDRVLF. The CDR3 DNA sequence: TGCAGCGTTGTCGACCAGGACAGGGTATTGTTC. This chain links TRBV29-1 with TRBJ2-7, with 8 positions matching TRBD1. Germline V gene lookup returns CDR1 SQVTM and CDR2 ANQGSEA. The CDR3 has 11 amino acids.

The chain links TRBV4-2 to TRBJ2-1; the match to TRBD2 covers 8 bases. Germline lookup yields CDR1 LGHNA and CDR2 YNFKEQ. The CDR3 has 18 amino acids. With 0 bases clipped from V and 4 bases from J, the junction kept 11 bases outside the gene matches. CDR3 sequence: CASSQDENTSGKYNEQFF. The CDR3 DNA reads TGTGCCAGCAGCCAAGATGAGAACACTAGCGGAAAATACAATGAGCAGTTCTTC.

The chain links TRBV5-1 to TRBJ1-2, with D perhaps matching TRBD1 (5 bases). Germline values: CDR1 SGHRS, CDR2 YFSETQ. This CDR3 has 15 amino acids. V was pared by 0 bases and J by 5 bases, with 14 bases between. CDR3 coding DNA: TGCGCCAGCAGCTTGGTTGCCGGGGGAGGGTATGGCTACACCTTC. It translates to CASSLVAGGGYGYTF.

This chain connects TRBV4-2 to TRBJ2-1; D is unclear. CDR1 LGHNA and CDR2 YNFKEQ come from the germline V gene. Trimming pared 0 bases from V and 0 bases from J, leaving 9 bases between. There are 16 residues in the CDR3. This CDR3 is CASSQDDSSSYNEQFF. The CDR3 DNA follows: TGTGCCAGCAGCCAAGATGACTCGAGCTCCTACAATGAGCAGTTCTTC.